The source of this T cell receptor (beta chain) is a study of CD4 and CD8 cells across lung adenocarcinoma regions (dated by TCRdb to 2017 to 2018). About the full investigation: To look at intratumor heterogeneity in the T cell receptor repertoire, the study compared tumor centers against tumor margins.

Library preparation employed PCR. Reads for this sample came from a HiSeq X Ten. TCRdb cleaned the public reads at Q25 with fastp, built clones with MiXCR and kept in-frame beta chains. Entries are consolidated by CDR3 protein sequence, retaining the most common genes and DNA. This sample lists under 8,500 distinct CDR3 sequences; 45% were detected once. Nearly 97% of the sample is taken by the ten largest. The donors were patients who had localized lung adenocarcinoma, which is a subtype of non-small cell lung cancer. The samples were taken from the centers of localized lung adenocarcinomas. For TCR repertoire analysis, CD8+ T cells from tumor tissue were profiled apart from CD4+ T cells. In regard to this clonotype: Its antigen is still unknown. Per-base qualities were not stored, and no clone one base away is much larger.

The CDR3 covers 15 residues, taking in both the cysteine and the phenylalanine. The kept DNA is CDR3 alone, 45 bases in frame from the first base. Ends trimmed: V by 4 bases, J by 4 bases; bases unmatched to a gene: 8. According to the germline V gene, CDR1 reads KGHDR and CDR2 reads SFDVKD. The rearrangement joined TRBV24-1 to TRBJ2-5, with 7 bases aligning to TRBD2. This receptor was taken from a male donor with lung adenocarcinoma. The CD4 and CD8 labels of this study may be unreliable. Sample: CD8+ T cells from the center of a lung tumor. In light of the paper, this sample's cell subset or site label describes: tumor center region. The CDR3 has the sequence CATSEPREERETQYF. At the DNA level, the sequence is TGTGCCACCAGTGAACCCCGGGAGGAGAGAGAGACCCAGTACTTC.